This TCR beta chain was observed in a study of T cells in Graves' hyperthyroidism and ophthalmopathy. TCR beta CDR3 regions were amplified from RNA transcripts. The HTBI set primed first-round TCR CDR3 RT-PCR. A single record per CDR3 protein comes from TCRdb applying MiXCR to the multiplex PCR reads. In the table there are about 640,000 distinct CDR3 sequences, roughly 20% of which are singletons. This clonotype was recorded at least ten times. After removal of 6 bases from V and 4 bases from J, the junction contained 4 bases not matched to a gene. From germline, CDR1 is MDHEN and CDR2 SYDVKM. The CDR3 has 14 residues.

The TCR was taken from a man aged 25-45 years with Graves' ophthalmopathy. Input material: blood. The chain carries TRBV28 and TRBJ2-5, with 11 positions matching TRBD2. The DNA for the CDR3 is TGTGCCAGCAGCCAACTAGCGGGAGCAGAGACCCAGTACTTC. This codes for CASSQLAGAETQYF.